This is a list of T cell receptor beta chains from one sample in a study of blood T cell repertoires in COVID-19. Data came from immunoSEQ multiplex PCR; TCRdb stores just in-frame clones and leaves some out. This sample yields some 530,000 clones, of which 70% to 90% are seen a single time; roughly 3.2% belongs to the top ten. The material sequenced was peripheral blood. Source of these receptors: a human donor in a cohort sampled during active COVID-19. Both conserved end residues are part of each CDR3. D genes are given only for firm matches. The size of a clone is reported for some rows only, either as once, few or many, or as a class for expanded clones.

-,TRBV4-3,TRBD1,TRBJ1-4,TGCGCCAGCAGCCAAGTTATATCGGGCCAAGGGGGCGGTGAAAAACTGTTTTTT,CASSQVISGQGGGEKLFF
few,TRBV7-6,TRBD1,TRBJ2-1,TGTGCCAGCAGCTCCCGACAGGGACGGTACAATGAGCAGTTCTTC,CASSSRQGRYNEQFF
-,TRBV30,-,TRBJ1-1,TGTGCCTGGATCAACCGGGGTAGGGAAGAAGCTTTCTTT,CAWINRGREEAFF
-,TRBV4-2,TRBD2,TRBJ2-3,TGTGCCAGCAGCCGGACATCGGGACTAGCGGGATCCCAAACTACGCAGTATTTT,CASSRTSGLAGSQTTQYF
-,TRBV30,-,TRBJ1-1,TGTGCCTGGAATTCGCAGGGTGAGACTGAAGCTTTCTTT,CAWNSQGETEAFF
-,TRBV6-1,-,TRBJ2-7,TGTGCCAGCAGTGAGCCGACCGGGACCTACGAGCAGTACTTC,CASSEPTGTYEQYF
-,TRBV6-5,TRBD1,TRBJ1-3,TGTGCCAGCAGTTGGGGACAGTTGGACACCATATATTTT,CASSWGQLDTIYF
-,TRBV5-1,-,TRBJ1-1,TGCGCCAGCAGCCCCCACCCCTCAAGAGCTGAAGCTTTCTTT,CASSPHPSRAEAFF
-,TRBV5-8,-,TRBJ2-7,TGTGCCAGCAGCTTGGAGGTGGACAAAGCCTACGAGCAGTACTTC,CASSLEVDKAYEQYF
-,TRBV6-5,-,TRBJ1-1,TGTGCCAGCACCAAAATTGACACTGGCACTGAAGCTTTCTTT,CASTKIDTGTEAFF
few,TRBV3-1/TRBV3-2,-,TRBJ1-1,TGTGCCAGCAGCCAAGATCCGGGAAACACTGAAGCTTTCTTT,CASSQDPGNTEAFF
few,TRBV7-9,-,TRBJ2-3,TGTGCCAGCAGCCCCTTGTCAGATACGCAGTATTTT,CASSPLSDTQYF
-,TRBV7-9,TRBD2,TRBJ2-5,TGTGCCAGCAGCTTACCAGCGGGAGCTGTGGAGACCCAGTACTTC,CASSLPAGAVETQYF
-,TRBV7-8,-,TRBJ1-1,TGTGCCAGCAGCTTAGTAAGGGGGACCCCGAACACTGAAGCTTTCTTT,CASSLVRGTPNTEAFF
-,TRBV29-1,-,TRBJ1-5,TGCAGCGTTGCGGACACCAATAGCAATCAGCCCCAGCATTTT,CSVADTNSNQPQHF